This TCR beta chain stems from a study of blood T cell repertoires in COVID-19. Study-wide context: PBMCs, B-cell-depleted T cells, or T cells were the source of the cDNA or gDNA that made up the material.

This clone has just a few counts. Profiled with immunoSEQ multiplex PCR; TCRdb holds only in-frame clones, not every one. Found here are over 85,000 clones, more than 60% of them singletons; the top ten hold around a quarter. The sequence derives from a man aged 65 to 79 with acute or convalescent COVID-19. The sample was peripheral blood.

In nucleotides, the CDR3 is TGTGCCAGCAGTTTACCCGCAGGGCCAGCCTACGAGCAGTACTTC. Protein: CASSLPAGPAYEQYF. This rearrangement joins TRBV28 to TRBJ2-7, with a possible D match to TRBD1 (5 bases). CDR3 length equals 15 residues. Trimming removed 2 bases from V and 2 bases from J, with 13 bases in between. From germline, CDR1 is MDHEN and CDR2 SYDVKM.